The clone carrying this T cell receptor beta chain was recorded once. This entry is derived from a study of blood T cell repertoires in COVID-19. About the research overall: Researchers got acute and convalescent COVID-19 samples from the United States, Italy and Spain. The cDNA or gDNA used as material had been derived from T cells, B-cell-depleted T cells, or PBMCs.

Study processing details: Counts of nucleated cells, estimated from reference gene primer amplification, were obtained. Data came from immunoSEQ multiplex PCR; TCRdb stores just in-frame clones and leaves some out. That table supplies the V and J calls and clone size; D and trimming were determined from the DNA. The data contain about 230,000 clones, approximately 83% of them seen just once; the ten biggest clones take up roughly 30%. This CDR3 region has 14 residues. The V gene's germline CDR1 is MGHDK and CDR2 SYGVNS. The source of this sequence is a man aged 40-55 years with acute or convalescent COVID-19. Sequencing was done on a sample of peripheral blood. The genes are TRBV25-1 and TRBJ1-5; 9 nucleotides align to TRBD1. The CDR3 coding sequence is TGTGGAACAGGGGGCAGGAGGGGCAATCAGCCCCAGCATTTT. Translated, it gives CGTGGRRGNQPQHF. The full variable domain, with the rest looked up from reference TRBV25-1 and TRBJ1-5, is EADIYQTPRYLVIGTGKKITLECSQTMGHDKMYWYQQDPGMELHLIHYSYGVNSTEKGDLSSESTVSRIRTEHFPLTLESARPSHTSQYLCGTGGRRGNQPQHFGDGTRLSIL.